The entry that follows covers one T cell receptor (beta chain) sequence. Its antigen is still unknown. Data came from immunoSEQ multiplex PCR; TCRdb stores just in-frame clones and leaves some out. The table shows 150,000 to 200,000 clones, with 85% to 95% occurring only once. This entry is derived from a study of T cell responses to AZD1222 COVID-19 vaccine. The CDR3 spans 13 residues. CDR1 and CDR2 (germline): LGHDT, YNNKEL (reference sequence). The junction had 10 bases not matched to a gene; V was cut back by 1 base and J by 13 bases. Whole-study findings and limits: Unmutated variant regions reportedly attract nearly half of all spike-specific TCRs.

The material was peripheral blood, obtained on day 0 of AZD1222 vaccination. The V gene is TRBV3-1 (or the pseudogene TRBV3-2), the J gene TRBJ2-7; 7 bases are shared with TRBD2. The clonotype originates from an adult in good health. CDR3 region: CASSQGSGGGTYF. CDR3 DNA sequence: TGTGCCAGCAGCCAAGGATCCGGCGGGGGAACTTACTTC.